This entry lists 31 T cell receptor beta chains sequenced from one sample in a study of shared clonotypes between healthy human individuals (dated by TCRdb to 2018 to 2020). The method was the immunoSEQ multiplex PCR assay. TCRdb re-hosts the immuneACCESS table, in-frame sequences only. Its copies lack some clones; in the studies checked, an unresolved V gene accounts for under half of them, and the cause for the rest is not known. The sample table lists 1.4 million or so clones, just under 99% of them with a count of one. The top ten clones comprise about 0.4% of the sample. The specimen sequenced was naive CD4+ T cells sorted from blood. The cell subset or site label on this specimen signifies: CD45RA+ positively selected. Receptors were obtained from a man younger than 45 in good health.

This clone occurred once. The rearrangement uses TRBV28 and TRBJ1-1; D may be TRBD1 (6 bases). The CDR3 consists of 16 residues. V lost 8 bases and J 1 base, leaving 20 bases between the germline ends. Germline V gives CDR1 MDHEN, CDR2 SYDVKM. CDR3 nucleotides: TGTGCCAGCCCCATGAGCAGAGGGGACAAGAACACTGAAGCTTTCTTT. Its protein is CASPMSRGDKNTEAFF.

The rearrangement links TRBV5-8 to TRBJ2-5, with D possibly matching TRBD1 (5 bases). V lost 2 bases and J 2 bases, leaving 13 bases between the germline ends. The germline V gene encodes CDR1 SGHTS and CDR2 YDEGEE. CDR3 length: 15 residues. CDR3 in DNA: TGTGCCAGCAGCTTACAGGACCGAGGTCAAGAGACCCAGTACTTC. Amino acid sequence: CASSLQDRGQETQYF.

CDR3 coding DNA: TGCGCCAGCAGTGCCAGGGGGAATGAGCAGTTCTTC. Encoded protein: CASSARGNEQFF. The V call is TRBV10-1, the J call TRBJ2-1; 7 bases are a match to TRBD1. The CDR3 consists of 12 residues. V was pared by 4 bases and J by 7 bases, with 1 base of the junction left unmatched. CDR1 WNHNN and CDR2 SYGVQD come from the germline V gene (reference sequence).

The rearrangement joins TRBV18 to TRBJ2-1, with 9 bases fitting TRBD2. The trim removed 1 base at V and 6 bases at J, leaving 16 bases unmatched. This CDR3 region has 19 residues. The V gene's germline CDR1 is KGHSH and CDR2 LQKENI. CDR3 in DNA: TGTGCCAGCTCACCACAGCCTATCCAGGTAGCGGGAGACGTCAATGAGCAGTTCTTC. Translation gives CASSPQPIQVAGDVNEQFF.

The chain employs TRBV7-9 and TRBJ2-7, with 10 bases matching TRBD1. V was clipped by 4 bases and J by 1 base; unmatched bases: 4. The CDR3 loop spans 15 amino acids. Germline-derived CDR1 and CDR2 are SEHNR and FQNEAQ (reference sequence). This chain's CDR3 is CASSWGQGPSYEQYF. The CDR3 DNA reads TGTGCCAGCAGCTGGGGACAGGGGCCATCCTACGAGCAGTACTTC.

This chain joins TRBV25-1 and TRBJ2-5, with 7 nucleotides matching TRBD1. V gave up 4 bases and J gave up 2 bases; unmatched junction bases: 4. The CDR3 runs 14 residues. CDR1 and CDR2 from the germline V gene are MGHDK and SYGVNS. The CDR3, as DNA: TGTGCCAGCAGTGTAACAGGGGTACAAGAGACCCAGTACTTC. Encoded protein: CASSVTGVQETQYF.

Concerning this clone itself: In the same sample, other DNA sequences code for this CDR3. This chain connects TRBV28 to TRBJ2-6; D not resolved. CDR3 size: 13 residues. Germline loops: CDR1 MDHEN, CDR2 SYDVKM. V was trimmed by 3 bases and J by 0 bases, leaving 0 bases between them. As DNA, the CDR3 is TGTGCCAGCAGTTTCTCTGGGGCCAACGTCCTGACTTTC. Translation: CASSFSGANVLTF. Supplemented by reference TRBV28 and TRBJ2-6, the full variable domain reads DVKVTQSSRYLVKRTGEKVFLECVQDMDHENMFWYRQDPGLGLRLIYFSYDVKMKEKGDIPEGYSVSREKKERFSLILESASTNQTSMYLCASSFSGANVLTFGAGSRLTVL.

The chain employs TRBV5-4 and TRBJ2-7; no definite D call. Germline CDR1 SGHNT, CDR2 YYREEE (reference sequence). This CDR3 has 12 residues. The ends were cut back, 7 bases at V and 3 bases at J, with 11 bases in the middle. The DNA of the CDR3 is TGTGCCAGCCTGGCCAGCCGCTACGAGCAGTACTTC. Translating it yields CASLASRYEQYF.

The CDR3 sequence: CASSFQQRGLETQYF. The DNA for the CDR3 is TGTGCCAGCAGTTTCCAGCAGCGGGGTCTAGAGACCCAGTACTTC. V gene TRBV6-5 combines with J gene TRBJ2-5, with 7 bases lining up with TRBD2. V trimming: 4 bases; J trimming: 4 bases; junction bases outside the gene matches: 9. Looked up from germline, CDR1 is MNHEY and CDR2 is SVGAGI. The CDR3 covers 15 residues.

The CDR3 loop reads CASSKTGEDTQYF. CDR3 DNA sequence: TGTGCCAGCAGTAAGACAGGGGAAGATACGCAGTATTTT. V and J are TRBV6-5 and TRBJ2-3, with TRBD1 matching 8 bases. Trimming took 5 bases from V and 5 from J; bases not matched to a gene: 3. Germline V gene sequence: CDR1 MNHEY, CDR2 SVGAGI. This CDR3 has 13 amino acids.

In DNA, the CDR3 is TGTGCCAGCAGCGTGACTAGCATCCACTACGAGCAGTACTTC. It is translated as CASSVTSIHYEQYF. V is TRBV9 and J is TRBJ2-7; 7 nucleotides align to TRBD2. Looked up from germline, CDR1 is SGDLS and CDR2 is YYNGEE. The CDR3 contains 14 residues. The trim removed 2 bases at V and 3 bases at J, leaving 5 bases unmatched. Based on the CDR3 plus reference TRBV9 and TRBJ2-7, the full variable domain is DSGVTQTPKHLITATGQRVTLRCSPRSGDLSVYWYQQSLDQGLQFLIQYYNGEERAKGNILERFSAQQFPDLHSELNLSSLELGDSALYFCASSVTSIHYEQYFGPGTRLTVT.

The chain joins TRBV10-3 to TRBJ2-3; D is ambiguous. V shed 0 bases and J shed 0 bases, with 16 bases lying between them. CDR1 and CDR2 from the germline V gene are ENHRY and SYGVKD. The CDR3 length is 18 residues. CDR3 loop: CAISESGFLAGSTDTQYF. CDR3 nucleotides: TGTGCCATCAGTGAGTCTGGGTTTCTGGCCGGTAGCACAGATACGCAGTATTTT.

The genes are TRBV11-2 and TRBJ2-7; D not certain. Trimming cost V 5 bases and J 4 bases, with 15 bases left between them. The V gene's germline CDR1 is SGHAT and CDR2 FQNNGV. The CDR3 spans 14 residues. This chain's CDR3 is CASSTHIWEYEQYF. DNA for the CDR3: TGTGCCAGCAGCACTCACATTTGGGAATACGAGCAGTACTTC.

V usage is TRBV7-8 and J usage is TRBJ2-1, with D perhaps TRBD2 (6 bases). The CDR3 is made up of 15 amino acids. The V and J ends lost 6 bases and 7 bases respectively, with 19 bases between them. Germline CDR1 and CDR2: SGHVS and FQNEAQ. The CDR3 sequence is CASSLVEGYGNEQFF. The CDR3 bases are TGTGCCAGCAGTCTAGTGGAGGGGTACGGTAATGAGCAGTTCTTC.

CDR3 region: CASTGQSNTEAFF. CDR3 nucleotide sequence: TGTGCCAGCACCGGACAGAGCAACACTGAAGCTTTCTTT. This chain uses TRBV2 with TRBJ1-1; the D gene is possibly TRBD1 (6 bases). The germline gives CDR1 SNHLY, CDR2 FYNNEI. V lost 7 bases to trimming and J lost 2 bases, with 11 bases between them. This CDR3 contains 13 residues.

The V gene is TRBV10-3, the J gene TRBJ1-5; D is undetermined. The CDR3 has 15 amino acids. The V and J ends lost 2 bases and 3 bases respectively, with 11 bases between them. The germline V gene has CDR1 ENHRY and CDR2 SYGVKD. The DNA for the CDR3 is TGTGCCATCAGTGAGGGGAGGGAGTACAATCAGCCCCAGCATTTT. It is translated as CAISEGREYNQPQHF.

The V and J genes are TRBV5-1 and TRBJ2-2; 11 nucleotides agree with TRBD2. Germline CDR1 SGHRS, CDR2 YFSETQ. Losses at the gene ends were 0 bases for V and 6 bases for J; bases not matched to a gene: 10. This CDR3 has 18 residues. The CDR3 region is CASSLVTSGRAVSGELFF. As DNA, the CDR3 is TGCGCCAGCAGCTTGGTTACTAGCGGGAGAGCGGTCTCCGGGGAGCTGTTTTTT.

The rearrangement uses TRBV27 and TRBJ2-3; 7 bases are shared with TRBD1. CDR1 is MNHEY and CDR2 is SMNVEV in the germline V gene (reference sequence). After removal of 6 bases from V and 1 base from J, the junction contained 13 bases not matched to a gene. The CDR3 covers 17 residues. CDR3 loop: CASRRRPTGTGTDTQYF. As DNA, the CDR3 is TGTGCCAGCAGGCGCAGGCCCACCGGGACAGGCACAGATACGCAGTATTTT.

The J gene is TRBJ1-2, the V gene TRBV27; TRBD1 is a possible D gene (5 bases). V gave up 5 bases and J gave up 2 bases, with 15 bases separating them. The germline gives CDR1 MNHEY, CDR2 SMNVEV (reference sequence). The CDR3 consists of 15 residues. CDR3 nucleotide sequence: TGTGCCAGCAGTACAAAGGGGACCTTCAACTATGGCTACACCTTC. It is translated as CASSTKGTFNYGYTF.

The genes are TRBV7-2 and TRBJ1-5; no definite D call. This CDR3 has 15 amino acids. The germline V and J ends were trimmed by 1 base and 4 bases, with 11 bases remaining between them. The germline V gene encodes CDR1 SGHTA and CDR2 FQGNSA. DNA of the CDR3: TGTGCCAGCAGCTTAGATAATTTGTCAAATCAGCCCCAGCATTTT. It specifies CASSLDNLSNQPQHF.

The V gene is TRBV12-2, the J gene TRBJ1-1; the D call of TRBD1 is as the table states it, not checked on the DNA. TRBV12-2 is termed a pseudogene. The CDR3 contains 15 residues. The CDR3, as DNA: TGTGCAAGTCGTTACATACAGGGGGGAGTCCCCGAAGCTTTCTTT. It specifies CASRYIQGGVPEAFF.

In this sample, this clone turned up once. The rearrangement links TRBV9 to TRBJ2-7; maybe TRBD2 (6 bases). The CDR3 has 15 amino acids. The germline V gene encodes CDR1 SGDLS and CDR2 YYNGEE. Trimming shortened V by 1 base and J by 1 base, and 12 bases separated the two germline ends. The CDR3, as DNA: TGTGCCAGCAGCGTATCTGTCGGGAGTTCCTACGAGCAGTACTTC. Translation gives CASSVSVGSSYEQYF. The full variable domain, its missing parts supplied by reference TRBV9 and TRBJ2-7, is DSGVTQTPKHLITATGQRVTLRCSPRSGDLSVYWYQQSLDQGLQFLIQYYNGEERAKGNILERFSAQQFPDLHSELNLSSLELGDSALYFCASSVSVGSSYEQYFGPGTRLTVT.

The rearrangement joins TRBV28 to TRBJ1-1; D remains ambiguous. V was shortened by 2 bases and J by 1 base, with 8 bases between the two germline ends. Germline CDR1 and CDR2: MDHEN and SYDVKM. This CDR3 is built from 14 residues. Here the CDR3 reads CASSLRAKNTEAFF. Written as DNA, the CDR3 is TGTGCCAGCAGTTTAAGGGCCAAGAACACTGAAGCTTTCTTT.

To note about this clone: The sample holds other DNA sequences that translate to the same CDR3. The chain has TRBV5-4 and TRBJ2-7, with TRBD2 matching 9 bases. This CDR3 region has 14 residues. V trimming: 0 bases; J trimming: 2 bases; junction bases outside the gene matches: 0. The germline V gene encodes CDR1 SGHNT and CDR2 YYREEE (reference sequence). CDR3 loop: CASSLGGRAYEQYF. In DNA form, the CDR3 reads TGTGCCAGCAGCTTGGGCGGGAGGGCCTACGAGCAGTACTTC.

V usage is TRBV6-5 and J usage is TRBJ2-7; D gene uncertain. The CDR3 sequence is 14 residues long. CDR1 and CDR2 (germline): MNHEY, SVGAGI. V lost 2 bases, J lost 3 bases, and 11 bases lay in between. CDR3 loop: CASSYGRHNYEQYF. CDR3 nucleotides: TGTGCCAGCAGTTACGGTCGGCATAACTACGAGCAGTACTTC.

This chain joins TRBV9 and TRBJ2-2, with 10 positions matching TRBD2. V was clipped by 4 bases and J by 0 bases; unmatched bases: 12. This CDR3 region has 19 residues. Germline lookup yields CDR1 SGDLS and CDR2 YYNGEE. The CDR3 region has the DNA TGTGCCAGCAGCACTAAACCGGGACTAGCGAGCGCGAACACCGGGGAGCTGTTTTTT. This codes for CASSTKPGLASANTGELFF.

This chain uses TRBV6-1 with TRBJ2-7, with 9 bases that match TRBD1. CDR1 and CDR2 from the germline V gene are MNHNS and SASEGT. The J segment lost 5 bases and the V segment lost 9 bases, leaving 8 bases of the junction unmatched. The CDR3 length is 13 residues. The CDR3 is CASGGDRVHEQYF. The DNA of the CDR3 is TGTGCCAGTGGAGGGGACAGGGTCCACGAGCAGTACTTC.

The gene calls are TRBV29-1 and TRBJ2-1; no clear D. The germline V gene has CDR1 SQVTM and CDR2 ANQGSEA. Trimming shortened V by 4 bases and J by 10 bases, and 17 bases separated the two germline ends. This CDR3 spans 13 amino acids. The CDR3 sequence: CSVGFFGPTEQFF. The CDR3 DNA follows: TGCAGCGTTGGTTTCTTTGGACCCACCGAGCAGTTCTTC.

This chain uses TRBV11-2 with TRBJ2-5; 7 bases line up with TRBD2. The J call is uncertain, as TRBJ2-7 better fits the DNA end. Germline CDR1 and CDR2: SGHAT and FQNNGV. The CDR3 sequence is 15 residues long. The CDR3 sequence: CASSLDGGRAYEQYF. CDR3 bases: TGTGCCAGCAGCTTAGATGGGGGGAGGGCCTACGAGCAGTACTTC.

V is TRBV5-4 and J is TRBJ2-7; possibly TRBD1 for D (6 bases). V shed 4 bases and J shed 5 bases, with 22 bases lying between them. The CDR3 sequence is 16 residues long. Germline lookup yields CDR1 SGHNT and CDR2 YYREEE (reference sequence). The CDR3 region has the DNA TGTGCCAGCAGCGCGGACAGACCGATTTTAGGGGACGAGCAGTACTTC. It is translated as CASSADRPILGDEQYF.

This chain links TRBV2 with TRBJ1-5; D gene uncertain. The germline gives CDR1 SNHLY, CDR2 FYNNEI. There are 14 residues in the CDR3. V was shortened by 3 bases and J by 8 bases, with 14 bases between the two germline ends. CDR3 sequence reads: CASSDWVPFKPQHF. The CDR3 DNA reads as TGTGCCAGCAGTGATTGGGTCCCATTCAAGCCCCAGCATTTT.